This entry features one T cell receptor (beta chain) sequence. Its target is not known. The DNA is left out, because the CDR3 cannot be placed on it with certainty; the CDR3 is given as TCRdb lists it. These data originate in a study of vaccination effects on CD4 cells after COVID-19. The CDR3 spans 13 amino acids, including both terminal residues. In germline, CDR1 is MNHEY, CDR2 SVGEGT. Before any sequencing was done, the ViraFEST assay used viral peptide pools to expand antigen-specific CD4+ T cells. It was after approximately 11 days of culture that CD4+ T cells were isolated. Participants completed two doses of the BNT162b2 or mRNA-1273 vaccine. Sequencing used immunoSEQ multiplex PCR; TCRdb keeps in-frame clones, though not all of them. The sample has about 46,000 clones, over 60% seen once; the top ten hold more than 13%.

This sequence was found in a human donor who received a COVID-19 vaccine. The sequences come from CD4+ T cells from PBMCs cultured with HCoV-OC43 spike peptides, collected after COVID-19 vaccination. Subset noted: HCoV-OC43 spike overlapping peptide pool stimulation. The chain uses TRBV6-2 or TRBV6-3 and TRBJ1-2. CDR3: CASSSSVNYGYTF.